Listed here are 11 T cell receptor beta chains from one sample, sequenced in a study of blood T cell repertoires in COVID-19 (dated by TCRdb to about 2020). The library was produced with the immunoSEQ multiplex PCR assay. TCRdb limited this immuneACCESS table to in-frame rearrangements with V and J called. A share of clones is missing; checked studies link under half to unresolved V genes, and the rest is unexplained. This sample gives some 400,000 clones in total; nearly 90% of them show up just once. 6% to 7.5% of the sample is in the top ten clones. The sequenced sample was peripheral blood. The receptor set was obtained from a man aged 18 to 35 with active or convalescent COVID-19.

The chain couples TRBV11-2 to TRBJ1-1; 8 bases agree with TRBD1. V lost 8 bases, J lost 0 bases, and 5 bases stayed unmatched. In germline, CDR1 is SGHAT, CDR2 FQNNGV. The CDR3 loop spans 14 amino acids. The CDR3: CASGQGFLNTEAFF. The CDR3 region has the DNA TGTGCCAGCGGACAGGGATTTTTGAACACTGAAGCTTTCTTT.

CDR3 loop: CSASEQQETQYF. In DNA form, the CDR3 reads TGCAGTGCTAGTGAACAGCAAGAGACCCAGTACTTC. The chain uses TRBV20-1 and TRBJ2-5; D not resolved. Germline CDR1 DFQATT, CDR2 SNEGSKA (reference sequence). Trimming took off 3 bases at V and 2 bases at J, with 7 bases between the two ends. CDR3 size: 12 residues.

This clone came up once. The chain employs TRBV19 and TRBJ2-1; a possible D gene is TRBD1 (5 bases). The length of the CDR3 is 15 residues. Looked up from germline, CDR1 is LNHDA and CDR2 is SQIVND (reference sequence). V was trimmed by 5 bases and J by 5 bases, leaving 16 bases between them. CDR3 residues: CASSPWTFPDNEQFF. CDR3 nucleotide sequence: TGTGCCAGTAGTCCGTGGACATTCCCTGACAATGAGCAGTTCTTC.

The V call is TRBV27, the J call TRBJ1-1; D is unclear. The V gene's germline CDR1 is MNHEY and CDR2 SMNVEV (reference sequence). The CDR3 totals 12 residues. V gave up 3 bases and J gave up 2 bases, with 4 bases separating them. The CDR3 reads CASSFPNTEAFF. The CDR3 bases are TGTGCCAGCAGTTTTCCAAACACTGAAGCTTTCTTT.

This chain links TRBV18 with TRBJ1-1; 9 bases align to TRBD1. The CDR3 consists of 13 residues. In germline, CDR1 is KGHSH, CDR2 LQKENI. Trimming cost V 5 bases and J 8 bases; bases outside gene matches: 6. CDR3 nucleotides: TGTGCCAGCTCATTACAGGGGGCCGCGGAAGCTTTCTTT. Its translation is CASSLQGAAEAFF. Variable domain in full (rest from reference TRBV18 and TRBJ1-1): NAGVMQNPRHLVRRRGQEARLRCSPMKGHSHVYWYRQLPEEGLKFMVYLQKENIIDESGMPKERFSAEFPKEGPSILRIQQVVRGDSAAYFCASSLQGAAEAFFGQGTRLTVV.

Written as DNA, the CDR3 is TGTGCCAGCAGCTTAGGTCTAGGGGCGATATCAACTAATGAAAAACTGTTTTTT. Protein: CASSLGLGAISTNEKLFF. The chain has TRBV7-9 and TRBJ1-4, with D perhaps TRBD1 (5 bases). The CDR3 runs 18 residues. CDR1 is SEHNR, CDR2 FQNEAQ, per germline (reference sequence). With 1 base removed from V and 0 bases from J, the gap between germline ends came to 15 bases.

This sequence joins TRBV9 and TRBJ2-1, with a possible D match to TRBD2 (5 bases). The length of the CDR3 is 13 residues. In germline, CDR1 is SGDLS, CDR2 YYNGEE. Deletions cut 4 bases from V and 10 bases from J, with 15 bases between. CDR3 residues: CASSPHSGEEQFF. As DNA, the CDR3 is TGTGCCAGCAGCCCCCATTCCGGGGAGGAGCAGTTCTTC.

This clone occurred a few times. The V and J genes are TRBV2 and TRBJ1-5; the match to TRBD1 covers 9 bases. V shed 4 bases and J 0 bases; nucleotides not matched to a gene: 10. Germline V gene data show CDR1 as SNHLY and CDR2 as FYNNEI. The CDR3 sequence is 18 residues long. The DNA of the CDR3 is TGTGCCAGCAGTGGCGGGACAGGGCGGTCGACTAGCAATCAGCCCCAGCATTTT. Its translation is CASSGGTGRSTSNQPQHF.

This rearrangement joins TRBV29-1 to TRBJ2-7; 8 bases agree with TRBD1. V dropped 7 bases and J dropped 2; count of bases not matched to a gene: 13. This CDR3 region has 15 residues. Germline values: CDR1 SQVTM, CDR2 ANQGSEA. The CDR3 sequence: CSARTAGTGTYEQYF. The CDR3, as DNA: TGCAGCGCCAGGACTGCCGGGACAGGTACCTACGAGCAGTACTTC.

This chain links TRBV18 with TRBJ2-5, with D possibly TRBD1 on 5 matching bases. V shed 3 bases and J shed 4 bases, with 9 bases lying between them. CDR1 is KGHSH, CDR2 LQKENI, per germline. CDR3 length: 13 amino acids. The CDR3 is CASSPGLPETQYF. For the CDR3, the DNA is TGTGCCAGCTCACCGGGGCTCCCAGAGACCCAGTACTTC. The complete variable domain, with remaining parts taken from reference TRBV18 and TRBJ2-5, reads NAGVMQNPRHLVRRRGQEARLRCSPMKGHSHVYWYRQLPEEGLKFMVYLQKENIIDESGMPKERFSAEFPKEGPSILRIQQVVRGDSAAYFCASSPGLPETQYFGPGTRLLVL.

The chain uses TRBV1 and TRBJ1-5. TRBV1 corresponds to a pseudogene. This CDR3 region has 14 residues. The CDR3 nucleotides read TGCACCAGCAGCCAAGAAAGCCTATGTCAGCCCCAGCATTTT. Its translation: CTSSQESLCQPQHF.